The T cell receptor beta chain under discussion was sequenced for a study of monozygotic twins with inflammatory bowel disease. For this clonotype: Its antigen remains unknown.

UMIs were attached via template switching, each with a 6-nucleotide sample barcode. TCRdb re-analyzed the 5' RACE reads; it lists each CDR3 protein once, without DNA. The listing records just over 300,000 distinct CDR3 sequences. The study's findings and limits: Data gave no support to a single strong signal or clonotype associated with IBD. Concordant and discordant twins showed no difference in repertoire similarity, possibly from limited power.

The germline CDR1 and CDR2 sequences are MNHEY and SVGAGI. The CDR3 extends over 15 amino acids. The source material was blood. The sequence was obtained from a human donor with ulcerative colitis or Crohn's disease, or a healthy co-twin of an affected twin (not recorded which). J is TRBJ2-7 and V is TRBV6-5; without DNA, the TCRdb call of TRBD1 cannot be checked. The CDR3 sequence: CASSYAGQGIDEQYF.